This T cell receptor beta chain appears in the sequencing data of a study of T cell responses to AZD1222 COVID-19 vaccine. In this sample, this clone turned up once. Its antigen is still unknown. Profiled with immunoSEQ multiplex PCR; TCRdb holds only in-frame clones, not every one. The sample shows 150,000 to 200,000 clones, 90% to 95% of them seen only once. Notes on the study in general: Seropositive AZD1222 recipients at baseline numbered only six or seven. Variant regions that are unmutated are reportedly the target of nearly half of spike-specific TCRs. Donors were chiefly white British, with a greater number of females, and clonal diversity was perhaps underestimated.

In germline, CDR1 is LNHNV, CDR2 YYDKDF (reference sequence). The CDR3 is 16 amino acids. V lost 0 bases and J lost 3; bases outside the gene matches: 6. The TCR sequence derives from an adult who received the AZD1222 COVID-19 vaccine. Specimen: peripheral blood, collected 28 days after the second AZD1222 dose. J is TRBJ2-7 and V is TRBV15; 9 bases are shared with TRBD1. The CDR3: CATSRDTTGGYYEQYF. The DNA of the CDR3 is TGTGCCACCAGCAGAGATACAACAGGGGGCTACTACGAGCAGTACTTC.